This entry is about one TCR beta chain. Original methodology: The assay estimated nucleated cells by amplifying reference gene primers. This table comes from immunoSEQ multiplex PCR, and its TCRdb copy is limited to in-frame clones, with some not included. The V and J calls and clone size were taken over from that table, and D and trimming were inferred from the DNA. In the table there are around 340,000 clones, 75% to 90% of which are singletons. CDR1 is SGHNT, CDR2 YYREEE, per germline (reference sequence). Trimming removed 2 bases from V and 0 bases from J, with 10 bases in between. CDR3 length equals 15 residues. These data belong to a study of blood T cell repertoires in COVID-19. Seattle enrolled patients during active infection and tracked them longitudinally.

The V gene is TRBV5-4, the J gene TRBJ2-3; D might be TRBD1 (5 bases). Input material: peripheral blood. This clonotype was obtained from an older woman with COVID-19, enrolled during active disease. The CDR3 DNA reads as TGTGCCAGCAGCTTAAGACAGCCTAGCACAGATACGCAGTATTTT. It specifies CASSLRQPSTDTQYF.